This T cell receptor (beta chain) was captured by sequencing in a study of long-term antiretroviral therapy in people with HIV (dated by TCRdb to 2022 to 2024). As for the study more broadly: The earliest samples were collected roughly a decade before the 2015 WHO recommendation for immediate ART, at a time when ART was usually postponed until CD4 counts fell. A retrospective serial study tested whether changes in peripheral blood TRB repertoire composition and diversity were associated with ART initiation and durable HIV suppression. A total of 192 cryopreserved PBMC samples were contributed to the cohort by 30 adults with confirmed HIV infection, with samples collected serially over a mean of approximately six years (range 1-12). Among the 30 or so participants with HIV, around 10 were female. No cross-contamination during QIAcube processing was seen in test extractions of a monoclonal T-cell line run alongside 30 to 35 polyclonal samples. Broader findings and caveats from the paper: The repertoire was dominated across all time points by expanded TRB clones identified before ART initiation, although this dominance was seen to fluctuate and to decrease in many PLHIV after ART. No data were available on ART adherence, viral resistance or therapy changes, limiting inferences about post-ART repertoire changes. Because pre-ART samples had limited cell numbers, profiling was done on unsorted PBMC rather than on sorted CD4+ and CD8+ T cells. Owing to limited PBMC availability, only the TCR beta chain was sequenced, without alpha chain pairing. The samples were dated from about 2004 to 2017, and the ART regimens that were used may be less effective than current ART regimens. Narrower CDR3 length ranges were observed in HIV repertoires than in controls, and an antigen-experienced repertoire with only a slight naive shift after ART was suggested by the network structure. A significant increase in TRB diversity was found to be associated with ART initiation, although TRB diversity was observed to remain significantly below that of transplant donor controls even after long-term ART.

Sequencing of the TRB variable region was done with the immunoSEQ hsTCRB v3.0 assay at survey level resolution. A depth of roughly 40,000-55,000 T-cell genomes per sample was targeted for TRB sequencing. An Illumina MiSeq with a v3 150-cycle kit was used to sequence the pooled TRB libraries. The authors' pipeline ran thus. Repertoire analysis was run in R within a reproducible Nextflow workflow that covered QC, data transformation and analysis. LymphoSeq2, an R package for AIRR-Seq data exploration, was used to implement custom analyses. After excluding several samples that yielded fewer than 5000 total TRB sequences, 188 HIV repertoires remained for analysis. Among the approximately 190 retained HIV repertoires, more than 55 were collected before ART initiation and 120 to 140 after ART initiation. Repertoires were downsampled to 5000 TRB nucleotide sequences, with summary statistics averaged over 100 downsampling iterations. TRB sequences were retained for analysis only if CDR3 regions of at least seven amino acids were present. Two measures captured diversity: a Shannon entropy-derived clonality score and the Gini coefficient. Repertoire networks linked the top 5000 CDR3 amino acid sequences whenever two sequences differed by an edit distance of one. For TRB CDR3 amino acid sequences, antigen specificity groups and MHC restriction were predicted with GLIPH2. To flag known associations with CMV, EBV, HIV or tissue antigens, CDR3 amino acid sequences were compared against VDJdb and McPAS-TCR. Pre-ART, post-ART and control groups were compared with Wilcoxon signed-rank tests and Holm-Bonferroni correction. Held by TCRdb, this immuneACCESS table contains in-frame sequences only and omits some clones. Under half of the omission traces to an unresolved V gene where checked; the cause of the rest is unknown. V, J and clone size derive from that table, while D and trimming were established from the DNA sequence. In this sample the table shows about 24,000 clones, approximately 80% of which occur a single time. 5.7% of the sample lies in the top ten.

Concerning this clone itself: Its antigen has not been determined. No base qualities exist here, and no much larger clone lies one base off it.

Participants were included only if at least one PBMC sample before ART initiation and at least two post-ART samples were available. Every participant with HIV received treatment in the United States of America. Before DNA extraction, cryopreserved samples of roughly 0.85-10 million PBMC were thawed and washed. At the time of the earliest PBMC sample for each participant with HIV, ages ranged from about 23 to 60 years. Per participant, PBMC samples came from 1-4 timepoints prior to ART initiation and 2-8 timepoints following ART initiation, for a median of 7 samples. For every participant, serial HIV viral load, CD4+ T-cell count, ART history and demographic data were obtained. A Qiagen kit on a QIAcube was used to extract genomic DNA from unsorted PBMC, with samples processed in batches of 12. From the cysteine through the phenylalanine, the CDR3 covers 14 amino acids. The retained sequence is limited to the CDR3, 42 bases, with the frame set at the first base. CDR1 and CDR2 are read off the germline V gene (reference sequence) as SEHNR and FQNEAQ. V is trimmed back by 3 bases and J by 1 base, and the junction contains 2 bases that no gene match accounts for.

The rearranged segments are TRBV7-9 and TRBJ2-5; 7 junctional bases match TRBD2. The sequencing here drew on unsorted PBMCs, taken 4.4 years after starting antiretroviral therapy. This receptor was identified in a man aged 25-45 years with HIV. CDR3 reads: CASSFSGGQETQYF. The base sequence is TGTGCCAGCAGCTTCTCGGGGGGCCAAGAGACCCAGTACTTC.